The source of this TCR beta chain is a study of CD8 T cells in Susac syndrome. Random hexamers served to reverse transcribe roughly 0.45 to 1 ug RNA. Amplification of TCR beta CDR3 by immunoSEQ multiplex PCR spanned 54 Vbeta and 13 Jbeta. TCRdb redid the calling of the immunoSEQ multiplex PCR reads with MiXCR, one entry per CDR3 protein. The sample has around 150,000 distinct CDR3 sequences; about 94% are singletons. Trimming stripped 3 bases from V and 1 base from J, with 9 bases between. The CDR3 is made up of 15 amino acids. Germline values: CDR1 KGHSH, CDR2 LQKENI. Age- and sex-matched healthy donors served as the control group.

Sequenced sample: CD4+ T cells from PBMCs. This sequence joins TRBV18 and TRBJ2-2; tentatively, D is TRBD2 (5 bases). This TCR was recovered from a human donor in good health. The DNA for the CDR3 is TGTGCCAGCTCACCGGCGGCGGGGAACACCGGGGAGCTGTTTTTT. This translates into CASSPAAGNTGELFF. Based on the CDR3 plus reference TRBV18 and TRBJ2-2, the full variable domain is NAGVMQNPRHLVRRRGQEARLRCSPMKGHSHVYWYRQLPEEGLKFMVYLQKENIIDESGMPKERFSAEFPKEGPSILRIQQVVRGDSAAYFCASSPAAGNTGELFFGEGSRLTVL.